The 7 T cell receptor beta chains below come from one sample, sequenced in a study of blood T cells in healthy people across ages. Primed by a sample-barcoded 5' primer and a J-beta primer mix, a second PCR proceeded for about 6 to 11 cycles. TCRdb processed the 5' RACE reads anew with MiXCR; each CDR3 protein has one entry. The data contain some 1,800,000 distinct CDR3 sequences, approximately 40% of them singletons. The specimen sequenced was blood. The receptors originated from a human donor in good health.

The chain combines TRBV27 with TRBJ2-1; D is possibly TRBD2 (6 bases). The V gene lost 7 bases and the J gene lost 9 bases, with 16 bases spanning the gap. The CDR3 consists of 13 residues. The germline V gene has CDR1 MNHEY and CDR2 SMNVEV (reference sequence). CDR3 coding DNA: TGTGCCAGCACCCAAATTGTCGGGGGTGAGCAGTTCTTC. Translated: CASTQIVGGEQFF.

Worth noting for this clonotype: A much larger clone lies one base from this, so it may be a read error. CDR3 DNA sequence: TGTGCCAGCAGTTACTCGAGTGAGGTTGAGCAGTACTTC. Translation gives CASSYSSEVEQYF. The V and J genes are TRBV6-6 and TRBJ2-7; D is unclear. This CDR3 is built from 13 residues. Deletions cut 0 bases from V and 7 bases from J, with 10 bases between. Germline CDR1 reads MNHNY; CDR2 reads SVGAGI (reference sequence).

The CDR3 DNA follows: TGCAGTGCTAGAGAGAGTTTCAGGGGACAAAACTACGAGCAGTACTTC. It yields the protein CSARESFRGQNYEQYF. The chain is built from TRBV20-1 and TRBJ2-7, with D maybe TRBD1 (6 bases). The CDR3 sequence is 16 residues long. CDR1 and CDR2 from the germline V gene are DFQATT and SNEGSKA (reference sequence). Trimming left V 0 bases short and J 3 bases short, with 18 bases between.

This clonotype has only a few counts. An end of the junction does not agree with germline; a read error may underlie this. The chain is built from TRBV7-7 and TRBJ2-3; 11 positions agree with TRBD2. The CDR3 spans 15 residues. Germline V gene sequence: CDR1 SSHAT, CDR2 FNYEAQ (reference sequence). The CDR3 spells CASSSSGLAVDTQYF. CDR3 bases: TGTGCTAGCAGCTCCTCGGGACTAGCGGTGGATACGCAGTATTTT.

This chain joins TRBV7-2 and TRBJ1-5; D perhaps matches TRBD1 (5 bases). Trimming took off 6 bases at V and 2 bases at J, with 17 bases between the two ends. CDR1 is SGHTA, CDR2 FQGNSA, per germline. The CDR3 is 16 amino acids. Here the CDR3 reads CASSPHGGAGNQPQHF. The CDR3 DNA reads TGTGCCAGCAGTCCCCATGGGGGTGCGGGCAATCAGCCCCAGCATTTT.

This clonotype has a handful of counts. The chain joins TRBV7-2 to TRBJ2-7; 7 nucleotides agree with TRBD1. The germline V gene encodes CDR1 SGHTA and CDR2 FQGNSA. J lost 4 bases, V lost 3 bases, and 12 bases had no gene match. The CDR3 extends over 16 amino acids. CDR3 DNA sequence: TGTGCCAGCAGCTTTAGCACCTCAGGGGGTTTATACGAGCAGTACTTC. It translates to CASSFSTSGGLYEQYF.

This clonotype was counted at least ten times. The chain joins TRBV12-3 or TRBV12-4 to TRBJ2-7; D perhaps matches TRBD2 (6 bases). The CDR3 sequence is 12 residues long. V shed 5 bases and J shed 5 bases, with 10 bases lying between them. CDR3 region: CASSPGLHEQYF. CDR3 DNA: TGTGCCAGCAGTCCGGGACTCCACGAGCAGTACTTC.